This T cell receptor (beta chain) was captured in a study of metastatic and nonmetastatic thyroid tumors. Across the whole study: Samples came from malignant and benign thyroid patients, and repertoires were compared across blood and tumor or nodule tissue.

Trimming removed 5 bases at V and 3 bases at J, with 8 bases between. The CDR3 runs 12 residues. CDR1 is SEHNR, CDR2 FQNEAQ, per germline (reference sequence). This clone was counted ten times or more. Its target is not known. With MiXCR, TCRdb called clones anew from the PCR reads. The sample lists about 40,000 clones, about 14% seen once, with more than 8% in the top ten. Nobody among the patients had been given any treatment before thyroid surgery. Regarding the study as a whole: Benign nodules reportedly had significantly lower TCR beta diversity than malignant thyroid tumors in blood and tumor.

The gene calls are TRBV7-9 and TRBJ2-7; tentative D call: TRBD2 (6 bases). This TCR was recovered from a female donor with papillary thyroid cancer or a benign thyroid nodule (not recorded which). Some clones in this sample may be carry-over from other donors' samples. Sequences were obtained from blood. The CDR3 loop reads CASSLTSYEQYF. CDR3 sequence (DNA): TGTGCCAGCAGCCTGACTAGCTACGAGCAGTACTTC. Full variable domain (remainder filled in from reference TRBV7-9 and TRBJ2-7): DTGVSQNPRHKITKRGQNVTFRCDPISEHNRLYWYRQTLGQGPEFLTYFQNEAQLEKSRLLSDRFSAERPKGSFSTLEIQRTEQGDSAMYLCASSLTSYEQYFGPGTRLTVT.